These T cell receptor beta chains were read from a single sample in a study of T cell responses to AZD1222 COVID-19 vaccine. TCRdb keeps only in-frame clones here, not all; method: immunoSEQ multiplex PCR. The table includes approximately 160,000 clones, roughly 87% detected once. This specimen was peripheral blood, taken on day 0 of AZD1222 vaccination. Receptor source: an adult in good health. The CDR3 runs from the conserved cysteine through the conserved F or W. The D gene is left open where the match is weak. Only part of the rows carry a size: once, few, many, or a class if the clone is expanded.

d_call j_call v_call clone_size cdr3_aa cdr3_nt
. TRBJ2-1 TRBV18 . CASSPPKWDIEYNEQFF TGTGCCAGCTCACCACCCAAGTGGGACATTGAATACAATGAGCAGTTCTTC
. TRBJ1-5 TRBV4-1 . CASSPFSGDQPQHF TGCGCCAGCAGCCCCTTTTCAGGGGATCAGCCCCAGCATTTT
. TRBJ1-2 TRBV19 few CASSMRVYGYTF TGTGCCAGTAGTATGAGGGTCTATGGCTACACCTTC
. TRBJ2-7 TRBV5-1 . CASGPLGGYEQYF TGCGCCAGCGGGCCTCTTGGGGGCTACGAGCAGTACTTC
. TRBJ1-2 TRBV7-8 . CASSFRALSRGYTF TGTGCCAGCAGCTTTCGGGCTCTAAGCAGGGGCTACACCTTC
TRBD1 TRBJ2-7 TRBV7-2 . CASSPSYRGVSEQYF TGTGCCAGCAGCCCCTCTTACAGGGGTGTAAGCGAGCAGTACTTC
. TRBJ2-5 TRBV20-1 . CSARGVETQYF TGCAGTGCGCGGGGAGTCGAGACCCAGTACTTC
. TRBJ1-1 TRBV7-9 . CASSPREGFEAFF TGTGCCAGCAGCCCGAGGGAAGGGTTTGAAGCTTTCTTT
TRBD2 TRBJ2-3 TRBV19 . CASSDLGGTDTQYF TGTGCCAGTAGTGATCTCGGGGGGACAGATACGCAGTATTTT
TRBD2 TRBJ2-2 TRBV2 few CATARTSGGDGELFF TGTGCCACTGCTAGGACTAGCGGGGGAGACGGGGAGCTGTTTTTT
. TRBJ2-3 TRBV5-1 . CASSLLALSTDTQYF TGCGCCAGCAGCTTACTAGCCTTAAGCACAGATACGCAGTATTTT
. TRBJ2-5 TRBV19 once CASSFRHRLMETQYF TGTGCCAGTAGTTTCCGACACCGGTTGATGGAGACCCAGTACTTC
TRBD1 TRBJ2-7 TRBV10-1 . CASSVRTGESHEQYF TGCGCCAGCAGTGTTAGGACAGGGGAATCTCACGAGCAGTACTTC
. TRBJ1-4 TRBV24-1 once CATTDSSNEKLFF TGTGCCACTACGGACAGTTCTAATGAAAAACTGTTTTTT
. TRBJ2-7 TRBV9 . CASSVDSRPYEQYF TGTGCCAGCAGCGTAGATAGCCGACCCTACGAGCAGTACTTC
. TRBJ1-2 TRBV7-5 . CVRSLLKVPQGAGGYTF TGTGTCAGAAGCTTACTGAAGGTTCCCCAGGGGGCAGGAGGCTACACCTTC
TRBD1 TRBJ2-3 TRBV11-3 . CASSSGQGVLADTQYF TGTGCCAGCAGCTCGGGACAGGGGGTTCTCGCAGATACGCAGTATTTT
. TRBJ1-2 TRBV6-5 . CASTETPNYGYTF TGTGCCAGCACCGAGACACCTAACTATGGCTACACCTTC
. TRBJ1-6 TRBV30 . CAWSGQSNSPLHF TGTGCCTGGAGTGGACAGTCTAATTCACCCCTCCACTTT
TRBD1 TRBJ1-2 TRBV11-2 . CASSFPSHGDRDERGYTF TGTGCCAGCAGCTTCCCGTCGCACGGAGACAGGGATGAGCGGGGCTACACCTTC
TRBD2 TRBJ2-1 TRBV15 . CATEGEQAGGLYNEQFF TGTGCCACCGAGGGCGAGCAAGCGGGAGGGCTATACAATGAGCAGTTCTTC
TRBD1 TRBJ1-6 TRBV18 few CASSPDRENSPLHF TGTGCCAGCTCACCGGACAGGGAAAATTCACCCCTCCACTTT